The text below deals with one TCR beta chain. The method was immunoSEQ multiplex PCR; TCRdb's version includes in-frame clones alone and lacks a portion of them. The sample carries tens of thousands of clones, around 93% recorded once. V was cut by 0 bases and J by 10 bases, with 12 bases left in between. This CDR3 comprises 13 residues. This sample is drawn from a study of brain T cells in children with intractable seizures. The source material was peripheral blood, sampled at surgery. The chain recombines TRBV12-3 or TRBV12-4 with TRBJ1-2, with D unclear. This TCR was recovered from a boy under three years old with tuberous sclerosis and intractable seizures. The CDR3 spells CASSLARNSIYTF. The CDR3 nucleotides read TGTGCCAGCAGTTTAGCGCGGAATAGCATCTACACCTTC.